This T cell receptor beta chain was sequenced in a study of blood T cell repertoires in COVID-19. TCRdb keeps only in-frame clones here, not all; method: immunoSEQ multiplex PCR. The sample holds 240,000 or so clones, 70% to 80% seen once. The CDR3 is 15 residues long. The J segment lost 5 bases and the V segment lost 2 bases, leaving 6 bases of the junction unmatched. Germline V CDR1 and CDR2: MNHEY, SVGAGI. The sample comprised peripheral blood. The V call is TRBV6-5, the J call TRBJ1-1, with 9 nucleotides matching TRBD1. This receptor was obtained from a woman of 80 years or more with acute or convalescent COVID-19. The CDR3 loop reads CASSYPDRGITEAFF. DNA of the CDR3: TGTGCCAGCAGTTACCCCGACAGGGGGATAACTGAAGCTTTCTTT.